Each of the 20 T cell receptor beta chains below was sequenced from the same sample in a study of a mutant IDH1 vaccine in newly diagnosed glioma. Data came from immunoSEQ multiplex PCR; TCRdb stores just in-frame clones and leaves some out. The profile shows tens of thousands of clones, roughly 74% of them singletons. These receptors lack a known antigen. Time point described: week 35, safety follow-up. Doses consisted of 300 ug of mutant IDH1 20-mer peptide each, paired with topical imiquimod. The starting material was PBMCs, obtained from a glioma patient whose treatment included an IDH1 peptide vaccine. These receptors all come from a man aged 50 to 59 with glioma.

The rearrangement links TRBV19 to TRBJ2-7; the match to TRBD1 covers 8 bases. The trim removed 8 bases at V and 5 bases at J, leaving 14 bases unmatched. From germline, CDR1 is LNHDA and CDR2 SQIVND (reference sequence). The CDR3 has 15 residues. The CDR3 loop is CASGSWSGGADEQYF. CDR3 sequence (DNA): TGTGCCAGTGGAAGTTGGTCAGGGGGCGCGGACGAGCAGTACTTC.

The CDR3 here is CASSMSRNQPQHF. The CDR3 coding sequence is TGTGCCAGTAGTATGTCCCGGAATCAGCCCCAGCATTTT. The gene calls are TRBV19 and TRBJ1-5; D remains unclear. The CDR3 is 13 residues long. The V gene's germline CDR1 is LNHDA and CDR2 SQIVND (reference sequence). V was trimmed by 3 bases and J by 4 bases, leaving 7 bases between them.

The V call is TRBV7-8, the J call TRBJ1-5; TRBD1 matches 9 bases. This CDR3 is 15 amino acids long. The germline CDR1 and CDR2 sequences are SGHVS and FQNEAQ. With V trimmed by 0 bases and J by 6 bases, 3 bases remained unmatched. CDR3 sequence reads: CASSLAGQGGQPQHF. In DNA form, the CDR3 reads TGTGCCAGCAGCTTAGCGGGACAGGGCGGTCAGCCCCAGCATTTT.

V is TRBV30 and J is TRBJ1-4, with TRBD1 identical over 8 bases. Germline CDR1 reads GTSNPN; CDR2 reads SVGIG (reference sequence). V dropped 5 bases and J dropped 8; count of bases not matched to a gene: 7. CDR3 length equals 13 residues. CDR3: CAWAQGAGEKLFF. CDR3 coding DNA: TGTGCCTGGGCCCAGGGGGCCGGGGAAAAACTGTTTTTT. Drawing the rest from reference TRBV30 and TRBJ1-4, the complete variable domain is SQTIHQWPATLVQPVGSPLSLECTVEGTSNPNLYWYRQAAGRGLQLLFYSVGIGQISSEVPQNLSASRPQDRQFILSSKKLLLSDSGFYLCAWAQGAGEKLFFGSGTQLSVL.

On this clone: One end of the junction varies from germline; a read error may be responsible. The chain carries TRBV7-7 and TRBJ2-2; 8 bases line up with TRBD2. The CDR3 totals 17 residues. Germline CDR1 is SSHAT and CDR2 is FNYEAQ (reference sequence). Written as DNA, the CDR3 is TGTGCTAGCAGCTTAGACAACGGGGGGGCGTACACCGGGGAGCTGTTTTTT. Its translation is CASSLDNGGAYTGELFF.

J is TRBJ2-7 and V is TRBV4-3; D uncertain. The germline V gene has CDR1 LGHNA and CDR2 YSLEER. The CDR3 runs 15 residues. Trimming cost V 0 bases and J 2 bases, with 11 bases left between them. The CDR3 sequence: CASSQDRPAAYEQYF. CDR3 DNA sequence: TGCGCCAGCAGCCAAGATCGCCCAGCAGCCTACGAGCAGTACTTC.

The CDR3 reads CASSDVSNTNTGELFF. In DNA, the CDR3 is TGTGCCAGCAGCGATGTGTCCAACACGAACACCGGGGAGCTGTTTTTT. This sequence joins TRBV9 and TRBJ2-2; D is unresolved. V lost 3 bases and J lost 0, with 12 bases in between. The CDR3 has 16 residues. Germline CDR1 and CDR2: SGDLS and YYNGEE.

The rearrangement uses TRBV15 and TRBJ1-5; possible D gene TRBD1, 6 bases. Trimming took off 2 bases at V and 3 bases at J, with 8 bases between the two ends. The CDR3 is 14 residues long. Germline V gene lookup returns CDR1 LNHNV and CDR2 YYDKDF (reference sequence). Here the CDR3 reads CATSRTGLNQPQHF. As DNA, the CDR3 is TGTGCCACCAGCAGAACAGGGCTCAATCAGCCCCAGCATTTT.

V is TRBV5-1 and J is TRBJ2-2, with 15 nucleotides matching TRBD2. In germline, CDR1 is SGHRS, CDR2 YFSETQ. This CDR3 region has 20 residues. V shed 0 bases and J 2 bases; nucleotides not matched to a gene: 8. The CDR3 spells CASSLVGLAGGSYNTGELFF. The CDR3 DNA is TGCGCCAGCAGCTTGGTGGGACTAGCGGGGGGCTCGTATAACACCGGGGAGCTGTTTTTT.

CDR3 sequence (DNA): TGTGCCAGCAGAGACAGGGGAGGTAGCGGTGAGCAGTACTTC. Translated: CASRDRGGSGEQYF. V gene TRBV6-5 combines with J gene TRBJ2-7; 8 bases align to TRBD1. Germline-derived CDR1 and CDR2 are MNHEY and SVGAGI. Trimming removed 6 bases from V and 7 bases from J; junction bases left unmatched: 11. This CDR3 contains 14 residues.

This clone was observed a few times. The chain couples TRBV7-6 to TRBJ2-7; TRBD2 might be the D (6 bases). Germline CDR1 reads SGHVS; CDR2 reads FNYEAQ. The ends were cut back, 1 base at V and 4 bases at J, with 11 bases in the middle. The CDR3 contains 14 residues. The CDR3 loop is CASSLGGLSYEQYF. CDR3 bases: TGTGCCAGCAGCTTAGGGGGACTGTCTTACGAGCAGTACTTC.

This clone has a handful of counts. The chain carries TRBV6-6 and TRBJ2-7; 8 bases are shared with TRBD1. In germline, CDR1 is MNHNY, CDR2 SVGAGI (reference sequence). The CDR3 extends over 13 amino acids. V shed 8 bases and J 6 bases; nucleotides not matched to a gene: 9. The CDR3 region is CASEGQGATEQYF. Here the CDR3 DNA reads TGTGCCAGCGAGGGGCAGGGGGCGACCGAGCAGTACTTC.

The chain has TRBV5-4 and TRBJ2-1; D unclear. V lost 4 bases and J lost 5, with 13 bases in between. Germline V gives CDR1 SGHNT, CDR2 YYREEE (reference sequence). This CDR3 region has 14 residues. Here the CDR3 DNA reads TGTGCCAGCAGCCGGCCGCTAGTCAACAATGAGCAGTTCTTC. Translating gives CASSRPLVNNEQFF.

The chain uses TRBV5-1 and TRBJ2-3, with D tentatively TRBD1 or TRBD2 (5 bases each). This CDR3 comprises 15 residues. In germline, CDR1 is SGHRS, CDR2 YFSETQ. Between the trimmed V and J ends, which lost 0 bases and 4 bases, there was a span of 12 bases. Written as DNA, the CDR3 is TGCGCCAGCAGCTTGGACAGGCCCGGGGCAGATACGCAGTATTTT. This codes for CASSLDRPGADTQYF.

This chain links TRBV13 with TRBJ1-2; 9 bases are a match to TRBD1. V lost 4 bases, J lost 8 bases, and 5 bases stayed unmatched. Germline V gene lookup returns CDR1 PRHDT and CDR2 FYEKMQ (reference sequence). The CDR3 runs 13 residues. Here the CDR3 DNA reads TGTGCCAGCAGCTCGGACAGGGGTGCCGGCTACACCTTC. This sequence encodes CASSSDRGAGYTF.

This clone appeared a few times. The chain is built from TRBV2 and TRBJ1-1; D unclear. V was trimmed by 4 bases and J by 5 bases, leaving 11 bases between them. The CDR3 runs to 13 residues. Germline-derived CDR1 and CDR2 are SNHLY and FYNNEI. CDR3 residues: CASSGEGGTEAFF. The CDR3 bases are TGTGCCAGCAGTGGGGAGGGAGGTACTGAAGCTTTCTTT. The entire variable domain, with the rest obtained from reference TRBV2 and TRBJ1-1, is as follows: EPEVTQTPSHQVTQMGQEVILRCVPISNHLYFYWYRQILGQKVEFLVSFYNNEISEKSEIFDDQFSVERPDGSNFTLKIRSTKLEDSAMYFCASSGEGGTEAFFGQGTRLTVV.

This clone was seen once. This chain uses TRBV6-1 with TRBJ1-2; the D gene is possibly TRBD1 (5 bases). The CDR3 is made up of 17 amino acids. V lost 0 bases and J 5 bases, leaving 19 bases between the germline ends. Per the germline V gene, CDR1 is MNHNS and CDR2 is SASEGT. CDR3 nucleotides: TGTGCCAGCAGTGAAGCGGGTTCCAGGGAGTTGCTTTATGGCTACACCTTC. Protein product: CASSEAGSRELLYGYTF.

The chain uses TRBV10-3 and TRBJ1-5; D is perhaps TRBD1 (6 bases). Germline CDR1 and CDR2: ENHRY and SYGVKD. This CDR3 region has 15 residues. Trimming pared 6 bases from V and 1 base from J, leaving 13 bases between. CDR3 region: CAIRREGGSNQPQHF. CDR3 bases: TGTGCCATCAGGAGGGAGGGGGGGAGCAATCAGCCCCAGCATTTT.

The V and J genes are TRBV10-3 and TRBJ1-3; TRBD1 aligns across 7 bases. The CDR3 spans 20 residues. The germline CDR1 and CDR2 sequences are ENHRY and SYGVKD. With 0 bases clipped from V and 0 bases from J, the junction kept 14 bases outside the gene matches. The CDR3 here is CAISESMPGQDLLSGNTIYF. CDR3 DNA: TGTGCCATCAGTGAGTCGATGCCTGGACAGGATTTGCTCTCTGGAAACACCATATATTTT.

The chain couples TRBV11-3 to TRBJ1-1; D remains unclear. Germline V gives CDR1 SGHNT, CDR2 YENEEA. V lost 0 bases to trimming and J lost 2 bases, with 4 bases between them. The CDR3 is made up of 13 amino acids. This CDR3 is CASSLEGNTEAFF. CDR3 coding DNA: TGTGCCAGCAGCTTAGAGGGAAACACTGAAGCTTTCTTT.